Presented here are 19 T cell receptor beta chains from one specimen sequenced in a study of shared clonotypes between healthy human individuals. As defined, naive CD8 cells were CD45RO-negative and positively selected for CCR7, with terminally differentiated effector memory CD45RA+ cells excluded. TCRdb's copy holds only in-frame clones and misses some; the assay was immunoSEQ multiplex PCR. The sample lists hundreds of thousands of clones; approximately 96% were seen once. Sequences were obtained from naive CD8+ T cells sorted from blood. The receptors originated from a woman in her 30s in good health.

The rearrangement joins TRBV28 to TRBJ2-5; D uncertain. This CDR3 has 14 residues. V lost 5 bases and J lost 7, with 17 bases in between. Germline CDR1 and CDR2: MDHEN and SYDVKM. The CDR3 sequence is CASSALLPDGTQYF. The CDR3 DNA is TGTGCCAGCAGTGCCCTTTTACCCGATGGGACCCAGTACTTC.

This sequence joins TRBV15 and TRBJ2-7, with 8 positions matching TRBD1. The germline V gene encodes CDR1 LNHNV and CDR2 YYDKDF (reference sequence). CDR3 length: 13 residues. The V gene end was trimmed by 3 bases and the J gene end by 3 bases; junction bases not matched to a gene: 1. CDR3 in DNA: TGTGCCACCAGCAGCGGACAGGGCTACGAGCAGTACTTC. Amino acid sequence: CATSSGQGYEQYF.

The chain combines TRBV27 with TRBJ1-2; D is perhaps TRBD1 (5 bases). The CDR3 covers 14 residues. Per the germline V gene, CDR1 is MNHEY and CDR2 is SMNVEV (reference sequence). Trimming pared 2 bases from V and 3 bases from J, leaving 10 bases between. CDR3 in amino acids: CASSLAPQDYGYTF. For the CDR3, the DNA is TGTGCCAGCAGTTTAGCCCCACAGGACTATGGCTACACCTTC.

The J gene is TRBJ1-1, the V gene TRBV6-5, with D hard to call. V was pared by 4 bases and J by 0 bases, with 15 bases between. This CDR3 contains 16 residues. Germline-derived CDR1 and CDR2 are MNHEY and SVGAGI. This chain's CDR3 is CASSSRHPTMNTEAFF. Here the CDR3 DNA reads TGTGCCAGCAGTTCCAGACACCCTACTATGAACACTGAAGCTTTCTTT.

This chain joins TRBV4-1 and TRBJ2-7; no firm D call. This CDR3 is 15 amino acids long. Germline CDR1 and CDR2: MGHRA and YSYEKL. V lost 0 bases and J 4 bases, leaving 13 bases between the germline ends. In DNA, the CDR3 is TGCGCCAGCAGCCAAGAATCCACCTTGGATTACGAGCAGTACTTC. This codes for CASSQESTLDYEQYF.

This chain connects TRBV7-9 to TRBJ2-2, with TRBD1 as a possible D gene (6 bases). V shed 5 bases and J shed 1 base, with 11 bases lying between them. Germline V lookup: CDR1 SEHNR, CDR2 FQNEAQ (reference sequence). The CDR3 length is 15 residues. DNA for the CDR3: TGTGCCAGCAGCCGCAGGGACAAGAACACCGGGGAGCTGTTTTTT. It yields the protein CASSRRDKNTGELFF.

The chain uses TRBV7-8 and TRBJ2-7, with 11 nucleotides matching TRBD1. The CDR3 has 17 residues. The germline V gene has CDR1 SGHVS and CDR2 FQNEAQ. J was trimmed by 1 base and V by 3 bases; bases with no gene match: 8. DNA of the CDR3: TGTGCCAGCAGCTTCACGAGGGGGACAGGGGGTTCCTACGAGCAGTACTTC. This sequence encodes CASSFTRGTGGSYEQYF.

V gene TRBV28 combines with J gene TRBJ2-1, with TRBD2 identical over 12 bases. Germline V gene data show CDR1 as MDHEN and CDR2 as SYDVKM. The CDR3 is 16 amino acids. With V trimmed by 5 bases and J by 2 bases, 4 bases remained unmatched. DNA of the CDR3: TGTGCCAGCAGTCGACTAGCGGGAGCGCCCTACAATGAGCAGTTCTTC. Protein sequence: CASSRLAGAPYNEQFF.

The chain uses TRBV18 and TRBJ2-3; TRBD1 agrees at 7 bases. CDR3 length: 15 residues. The J segment lost 3 bases and the V segment lost 2 bases, leaving 5 bases of the junction unmatched. CDR1 is KGHSH, CDR2 LQKENI, per germline. The CDR3 protein is CASSPNRGITDTQYF. The CDR3 DNA sequence: TGTGCCAGCTCACCAAACAGGGGAATTACAGATACGCAGTATTTT. Variable domain in full (rest from reference TRBV18 and TRBJ2-3): NAGVMQNPRHLVRRRGQEARLRCSPMKGHSHVYWYRQLPEEGLKFMVYLQKENIIDESGMPKERFSAEFPKEGPSILRIQQVVRGDSAAYFCASSPNRGITDTQYFGPGTRLTVL.

The rearrangement links TRBV29-1 to TRBJ2-2; no firm D call. The CDR3 is made up of 11 amino acids. The germline V gene encodes CDR1 SQVTM and CDR2 ANQGSEA. V was shortened by 1 base and J by 8 bases, with 5 bases between the two germline ends. In nucleotides, the CDR3 is TGCAGCGTTGAAGGCAGGGGGGAGCTGTTTTTT. This encodes CSVEGRGELFF.

V usage is TRBV27 and J usage is TRBJ2-7; TRBD2 agrees at 11 bases. This CDR3 is 16 amino acids long. V lost 6 bases to trimming and J lost 6 bases; unmatched junction nucleotides: 13. Germline-derived CDR1 and CDR2 are MNHEY and SMNVEV (reference sequence). The CDR3 loop is CASRRTTSGDPGEQYF. In DNA form, the CDR3 reads TGTGCCAGCAGAAGAACGACTAGCGGGGACCCGGGCGAGCAGTACTTC.

As concerns this clone: This specimen includes other DNA sequences encoding the same CDR3. The chain carries TRBV2 and TRBJ1-6; 10 bases agree with TRBD1. The CDR3 contains 14 residues. Losses at the gene ends were 5 bases for V and 9 bases for J; bases not matched to a gene: 4. Germline loops: CDR1 SNHLY, CDR2 FYNNEI. The CDR3 DNA reads as TGTGCCAGCAGTCCGGGACAGGGGTTTTCACCCCTCCACTTT. Amino acids: CASSPGQGFSPLHF.

In regard to this clone: The same CDR3 arises from other DNA sequences in this sample as well. The gene calls are TRBV5-8 and TRBJ2-1; 10 bases are shared with TRBD1. Trimming took 2 bases from V and 4 from J; bases not matched to a gene: 3. Looked up from germline, CDR1 is SGHTS and CDR2 is YDEGEE. The CDR3 extends over 15 amino acids. CDR3 residues: CASSLGTGVYNEQFF. The CDR3 DNA reads TGTGCCAGCAGCTTAGGGACAGGGGTTTACAATGAGCAGTTCTTC.

This chain uses TRBV7-6 with TRBJ2-1, with TRBD2 matching 8 bases. The CDR3 extends over 13 amino acids. Trimming took 5 bases from V and 8 from J; bases not matched to a gene: 5. The germline CDR1 and CDR2 sequences are SGHVS and FNYEAQ. The CDR3 DNA is TGTGCCAGCAGCGACCTGCGGGGGGATGAGCAGTTCTTC. It codes for CASSDLRGDEQFF.

This chain joins TRBV27 and TRBJ2-7; D ambiguous. Germline V gene lookup returns CDR1 MNHEY and CDR2 SMNVEV (reference sequence). V lost 2 bases, J lost 9 bases, and 11 bases lay in between. This CDR3 comprises 12 residues. In DNA form, the CDR3 reads TGTGCCAGCAGTTTAAACGGTGAGGTGCAGTACTTC. This sequence encodes CASSLNGEVQYF.

V gene TRBV6-1 combines with J gene TRBJ1-2; D gene ambiguous. The germline V and J ends were trimmed by 0 bases and 5 bases, with 4 bases remaining between them. Germline-derived CDR1 and CDR2 are MNHNS and SASEGT. The CDR3 loop spans 12 amino acids. As DNA, the CDR3 is TGTGCCAGCAGTGAAGCCGGGTATGGCTACACCTTC. Translated, it gives CASSEAGYGYTF.

The chain carries TRBV9 and TRBJ2-5; TRBD1 matches 12 bases. CDR3 size: 16 residues. Germline CDR1 reads SGDLS; CDR2 reads YYNGEE. The trim removed 1 base at V and 5 bases at J, leaving 6 bases unmatched. The CDR3 nucleotides read TGTGCCAGCAGCGTAATGGGACAGGGGGCCGGGGAGACCCAGTACTTC. Encoded protein: CASSVMGQGAGETQYF.

The rearrangement uses TRBV6-1 and TRBJ2-7; 8 bases match TRBD1. The CDR3 sequence is 16 residues long. With 2 bases clipped from V and 5 bases from J, the junction kept 11 bases outside the gene matches. Germline V gene data show CDR1 as MNHNS and CDR2 as SASEGT. In nucleotides, the CDR3 is TGTGCCAGCAGTGAAAAAGCCGGGACAGGTAGCGACGAGCAGTACTTC. It encodes CASSEKAGTGSDEQYF.

The V gene is TRBV19, the J gene TRBJ1-4; TRBD1 might be the D (6 bases). The CDR3 sequence is 14 residues long. V was clipped by 6 bases and J by 7 bases, with 15 bases between them. Germline-derived CDR1 and CDR2 are LNHDA and SQIVND (reference sequence). The CDR3 spells CASSTGTFGEKLFF. The CDR3 nucleotides read TGTGCCAGTAGCACAGGGACGTTTGGTGAAAAACTGTTTTTT.